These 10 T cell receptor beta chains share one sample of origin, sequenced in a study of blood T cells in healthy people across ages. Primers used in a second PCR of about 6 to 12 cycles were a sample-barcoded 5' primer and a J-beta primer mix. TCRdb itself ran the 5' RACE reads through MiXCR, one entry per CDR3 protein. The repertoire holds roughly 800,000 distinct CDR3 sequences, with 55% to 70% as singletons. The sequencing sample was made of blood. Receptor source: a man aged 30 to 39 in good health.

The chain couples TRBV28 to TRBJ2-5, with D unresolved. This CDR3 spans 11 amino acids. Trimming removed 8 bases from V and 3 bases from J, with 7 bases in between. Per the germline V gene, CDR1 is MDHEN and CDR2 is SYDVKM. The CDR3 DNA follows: TGTGCCAGCCTAATGAAAGAGACCCAGTACTTC. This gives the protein CASLMKETQYF.

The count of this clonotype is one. The CDR3 DNA follows: TGTGCCAGCAGTTTATTTCTCCGGGGAAGCTCCTACAATGAGCAGTACTTC. Its translation is CASSLFLRGSSYNEQYF. This chain links TRBV12-3 or TRBV12-4 with TRBJ2-1; D may be TRBD2 (5 bases). The J call may be faulty, since TRBJ2-7 better matches the DNA end. CDR3 length: 17 amino acids.

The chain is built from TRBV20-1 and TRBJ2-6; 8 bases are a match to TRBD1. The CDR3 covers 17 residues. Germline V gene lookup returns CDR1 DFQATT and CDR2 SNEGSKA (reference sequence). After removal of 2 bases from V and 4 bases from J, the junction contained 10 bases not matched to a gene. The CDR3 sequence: CSARPRTGRPGANVLTF. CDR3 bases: TGCAGTGCTAGACCTCGGACAGGGCGGCCCGGGGCCAACGTCCTGACTTTC.

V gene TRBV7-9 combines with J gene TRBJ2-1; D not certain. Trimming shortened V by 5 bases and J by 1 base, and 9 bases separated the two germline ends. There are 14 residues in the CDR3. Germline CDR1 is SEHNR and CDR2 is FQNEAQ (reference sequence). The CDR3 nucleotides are TGTGCCAGCAGCCCTCGGAATTCCTACAATGAGCAGTTCTTC. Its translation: CASSPRNSYNEQFF. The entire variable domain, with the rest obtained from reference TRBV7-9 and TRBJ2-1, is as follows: DTGVSQNPRHKITKRGQNVTFRCDPISEHNRLYWYRQTLGQGPEFLTYFQNEAQLEKSRLLSDRFSAERPKGSFSTLEIQRTEQGDSAMYLCASSPRNSYNEQFFGPGTRLTVL.

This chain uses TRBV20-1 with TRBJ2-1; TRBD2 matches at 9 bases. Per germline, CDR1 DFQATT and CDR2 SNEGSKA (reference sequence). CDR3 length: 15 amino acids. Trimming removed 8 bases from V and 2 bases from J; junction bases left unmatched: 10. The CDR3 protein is CSTLSREGPYNEQFF. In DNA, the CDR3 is TGCAGTACCCTCTCGCGGGAGGGTCCCTACAATGAGCAGTTCTTC.

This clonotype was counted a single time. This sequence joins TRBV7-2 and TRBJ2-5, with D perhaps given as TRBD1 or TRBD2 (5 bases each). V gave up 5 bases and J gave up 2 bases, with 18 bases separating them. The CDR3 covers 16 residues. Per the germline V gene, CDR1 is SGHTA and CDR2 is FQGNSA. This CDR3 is CASSPQFGAGQETQYF. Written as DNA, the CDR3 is TGTGCCAGCAGCCCCCAATTCGGGGCAGGGCAAGAGACCCAGTACTTC.

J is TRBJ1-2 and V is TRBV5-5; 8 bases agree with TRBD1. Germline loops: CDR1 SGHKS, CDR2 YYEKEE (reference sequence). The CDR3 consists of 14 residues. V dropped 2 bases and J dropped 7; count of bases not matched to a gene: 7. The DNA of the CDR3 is TGTGCCAGCAGCTTAGGGACAGGCGCGGCTGGCTACACCTTC. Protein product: CASSLGTGAAGYTF. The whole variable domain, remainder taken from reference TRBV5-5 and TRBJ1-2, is DAGVTQSPTHLIKTRGQQVTLRCSPISGHKSVSWYQQVLGQGPQFIFQYYEKEERGRGNFPDRFSARQFPNYSSELNVNALLLGDSALYLCASSLGTGAAGYTFGSGTRLTVV.

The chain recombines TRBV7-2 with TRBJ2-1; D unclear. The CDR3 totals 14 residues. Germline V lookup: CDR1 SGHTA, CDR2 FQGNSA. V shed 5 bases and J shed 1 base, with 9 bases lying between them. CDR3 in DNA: TGTGCCAGCAGCCAGCGCCGATCCTACAATGAGCAGTTCTTC. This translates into CASSQRRSYNEQFF.

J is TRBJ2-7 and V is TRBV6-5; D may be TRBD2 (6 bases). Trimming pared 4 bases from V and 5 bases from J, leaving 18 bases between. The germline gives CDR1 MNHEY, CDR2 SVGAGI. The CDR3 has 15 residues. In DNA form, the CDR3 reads TGTGCCAGCAGTTCCCAATGGGGGGATTTAAACGAGCAGTACTTC. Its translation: CASSSQWGDLNEQYF.

The CDR3 spells CASSPGTYYNEQYF. The CDR3 nucleotides read TGTGCCAGCAGCCCAGGGACCTATTACAATGAGCAGTACTTC. The rearrangement uses TRBV7-9 and TRBJ2-1, with D perhaps assigned TRBD1 or TRBD2 (5 bases each). The DNA end is a closer match to TRBJ2-7, so the J assignment may be wrong. The germline CDR1 and CDR2 sequences are SEHNR and FQNEAQ (reference sequence). The CDR3 runs to 14 residues.